Presented here are 26 T cell receptor beta chains from one specimen sequenced in a study of cytomegalovirus exposure and HLA in healthy donors. This table comes from immunoSEQ multiplex PCR, and its TCRdb copy is limited to in-frame clones, with some not included. The sample comprises roughly 200,000 clones, 80% to 90% of which are singletons, and around 1.2% rests with the top ten. The specimen was PBMCs. The receptors come from a woman between 25 and 40 years old in good health and CMV-seronegative.

CDR3 loop: CASSVGAPTDTQYF. The DNA of the CDR3 is TGTGCCAGCAGCGTAGGAGCCCCCACAGATACGCAGTATTTT. V and J are TRBV9 and TRBJ2-3; D remains unclear. The V and J ends lost 0 bases and 2 bases respectively, with 7 bases between them. The CDR3 is 14 amino acids. Per the germline V gene, CDR1 is SGDLS and CDR2 is YYNGEE. The entire variable domain, with the rest obtained from reference TRBV9 and TRBJ2-3, is as follows: DSGVTQTPKHLITATGQRVTLRCSPRSGDLSVYWYQQSLDQGLQFLIQYYNGEERAKGNILERFSAQQFPDLHSELNLSSLELGDSALYFCASSVGAPTDTQYFGPGTRLTVL.

The chain joins TRBV19 to TRBJ2-3; D gene unclear. V was cut by 5 bases and J by 1 base, with 13 bases left in between. There are 15 residues in the CDR3. Germline CDR1 is LNHDA and CDR2 is SQIVND (reference sequence). Here the CDR3 DNA reads TGTGCCAGTAGTTTAACGGTTACCCGCACAGATACGCAGTATTTT. Encoded protein: CASSLTVTRTDTQYF.

In its sample, this clone was seen once. This chain joins TRBV19 and TRBJ2-7; D may be TRBD1 (7 bases). Germline V gene sequence: CDR1 LNHDA, CDR2 SQIVND (reference sequence). V was clipped by 6 bases and J by 2 bases, with 11 bases between them. The CDR3 runs 13 residues. DNA of the CDR3: TGTGCCAGTAGCAGCAGGGGGGCCTACGAGCAGTACTTC. This translates into CASSSRGAYEQYF.

V is TRBV4-2 and J is TRBJ2-7; perhaps TRBD1 as D (6 bases). This CDR3 spans 15 amino acids. CDR1 is LGHNA, CDR2 YNFKEQ, per germline. The V end was cut by 1 base, the J end by 3 bases, with 13 bases between. The DNA of the CDR3 is TGTGCCAGCAGCCAAGCCTGGACAGCTGACTACGAGCAGTACTTC. Protein sequence: CASSQAWTADYEQYF.

V and J are TRBV19 and TRBJ1-1; D might be TRBD1 (5 bases). The CDR3 contains 17 residues. Deletions cut 7 bases from V and 3 bases from J, with 24 bases between. Germline lookup yields CDR1 LNHDA and CDR2 SQIVND (reference sequence). CDR3 sequence reads: CASTDPQGLGSYTEAFF. CDR3 DNA sequence: TGTGCCAGTACCGACCCCCAGGGACTCGGGTCTTACACTGAAGCTTTCTTT.

This chain joins TRBV19 and TRBJ2-5; D perhaps matches TRBD2 (6 bases). Germline V CDR1 and CDR2: LNHDA, SQIVND (reference sequence). This CDR3 is 15 amino acids long. V lost 1 base to trimming and J lost 4 bases, with 13 bases between them. CDR3 amino acids: CASSIAGRGTETQYF. The CDR3 DNA is TGTGCCAGTAGTATAGCCGGCCGGGGGACAGAGACCCAGTACTTC. Full variable domain (missing parts from reference TRBV19 and TRBJ2-5): DGGITQSPKYLFRKEGQNVTLSCEQNLNHDAMYWYRQDPGQGLRLIYYSQIVNDFQKGDIAEGYSVSREKKESFPLTVTSAQKNPTAFYLCASSIAGRGTETQYFGPGTRLLVL.

The rearrangement joins TRBV4-2 to TRBJ2-7; TRBD2 matches at 10 bases. J lost 2 bases, V lost 0 bases, and 10 bases had no gene match. Germline V CDR1 and CDR2: LGHNA, YNFKEQ. The CDR3 totals 18 residues. The CDR3 coding sequence is TGTGCCAGCAGCCAAGAGTCCAGCGGGAGGGCCTCTACCTACGAGCAGTACTTC. This translates into CASSQESSGRASTYEQYF.

The chain recombines TRBV4-1 with TRBJ1-5; no clear D. There are 16 residues in the CDR3. Deletions cut 1 base from V and 1 base from J, with 11 bases between. CDR1 is MGHRA, CDR2 YSYEKL, per germline. The CDR3 sequence is CASSQVRGSSNQPQHF. The CDR3 DNA sequence: TGCGCCAGCAGCCAAGTCAGAGGGTCGAGCAATCAGCCCCAGCATTTT.

This clone came up once. The rearrangement links TRBV7-7 to TRBJ2-2, with a tentative D call TRBD1 (6 bases). The CDR3 spans 15 residues. In germline, CDR1 is SSHAT, CDR2 FNYEAQ (reference sequence). Trimming shortened V by 1 base and J by 6 bases, and 12 bases separated the two germline ends. The CDR3 region is CASSLDTGFAGELFF. The CDR3 DNA reads TGTGCCAGCAGCTTAGATACAGGGTTTGCCGGGGAGCTGTTTTTT.

This clone was seen more than once but under ten times. The chain recombines TRBV19 with TRBJ1-6; D is unclear. There are 14 residues in the CDR3. Germline CDR1 LNHDA, CDR2 SQIVND (reference sequence). V lost 5 bases and J lost 6, with 11 bases in between. CDR3 amino acids: CASSWPQSNSPLHF. For the CDR3, the DNA is TGTGCCAGTAGTTGGCCACAGAGTAATTCACCCCTCCACTTT.

V and J are TRBV5-1 and TRBJ2-7, with 8 positions matching TRBD1. Germline-derived CDR1 and CDR2 are SGHRS and YFSETQ. The CDR3 consists of 15 residues. The trim removed 4 bases at V and 2 bases at J, leaving 8 bases unmatched. DNA of the CDR3: TGCGCCAGCAGCCCTTTTAGGACAGGGCCCTACGAGCAGTACTTC. It encodes CASSPFRTGPYEQYF.

This rearrangement joins TRBV9 to TRBJ2-7; the D gene is possibly TRBD1 (5 bases). Deletions cut 4 bases from V and 5 bases from J, with 13 bases between. This CDR3 comprises 13 residues. In germline, CDR1 is SGDLS, CDR2 YYNGEE. CDR3 sequence reads: CASSPEGDNEQYF. CDR3 sequence (DNA): TGTGCCAGCAGCCCGGAAGGGGATAACGAGCAGTACTTC.

This chain links TRBV6-6 with TRBJ1-2; D ambiguous. This CDR3 comprises 15 residues. Germline V lookup: CDR1 MNHNY, CDR2 SVGAGI (reference sequence). V gave up 1 base and J gave up 2 bases, with 11 bases separating them. The CDR3 nucleotides read TGTGCCAGCAGTTACTGGCAGCAGGCAAACTATGGCTACACCTTC. Translation gives CASSYWQQANYGYTF.

The chain is built from TRBV30 and TRBJ2-1, with 10 bases lining up with TRBD2. Unmatched junction bases numbered 5, after V lost 1 base and J lost 8 bases. Germline assignment: CDR1 GTSNPN and CDR2 SVGIG (reference sequence). The CDR3 has 14 amino acids. The CDR3 region is CAWSALAGVDEQFF. In DNA form, the CDR3 reads TGTGCCTGGAGTGCCCTAGCGGGAGTCGATGAGCAGTTCTTC.

V gene TRBV5-1 combines with J gene TRBJ1-6, with D possibly TRBD1 on 5 matching bases. The V end lost 0 bases, the J end lost 0 bases, and 10 bases lay between the germline ends. Germline V gives CDR1 SGHRS, CDR2 YFSETQ. This CDR3 spans 17 amino acids. The CDR3 DNA reads TGCGCCAGCAGCTTGGGCAGGGCAAGCTCCTATAATTCACCCCTCCACTTT. It translates to CASSLGRASSYNSPLHF.

The chain couples TRBV11-3 to TRBJ2-7; D is ambiguous. The CDR3 spans 12 residues. V was shortened by 1 base and J by 4 bases, with 5 bases between the two germline ends. CDR1 and CDR2 from the germline V gene are SGHNT and YENEEA. DNA of the CDR3: TGTGCCAGCAGCTTAGCCGGTTACGAGCAGTACTTC. This gives the protein CASSLAGYEQYF.

The chain recombines TRBV9 with TRBJ2-7; D is undetermined. Trimming stripped 3 bases from V and 3 bases from J, with 10 bases between. Looked up from germline, CDR1 is SGDLS and CDR2 is YYNGEE. The CDR3 loop spans 13 amino acids. The CDR3 bases are TGTGCCAGCAGCGGTAGCAGAGACTACGAGCAGTACTTC. Amino acid sequence: CASSGSRDYEQYF.

The chain uses TRBV5-1 and TRBJ2-3; tentatively, D is TRBD1 (5 bases). The CDR3 runs 14 residues. Germline V gene sequence: CDR1 SGHRS, CDR2 YFSETQ. Trimming left V 0 bases short and J 2 bases short, with 7 bases between. The CDR3 region has the DNA TGCGCCAGCAGCTTGGACAGGTCCACAGATACGCAGTATTTT. This gives the protein CASSLDRSTDTQYF. The full variable domain, rest sourced from reference TRBV5-1 and TRBJ2-3, is KAGVTQTPRYLIKTRGQQVTLSCSPISGHRSVSWYQQTPGQGLQFLFEYFSETQRNKGNFPGRFSGRQFSNSRSEMNVSTLELGDSALYLCASSLDRSTDTQYFGPGTRLTVL.

The count of this clone is one. The chain recombines TRBV28 with TRBJ1-4; possible D gene TRBD1, 6 bases. The CDR3 runs 14 residues. Germline loops: CDR1 MDHEN, CDR2 SYDVKM. Deletions cut 6 bases from V and 5 bases from J, with 13 bases between. CDR3 sequence reads: CASRPTGGNEKLFF. CDR3 nucleotides: TGTGCCAGCAGGCCTACGGGGGGCAATGAAAAACTGTTTTTT. Using reference TRBV28 and TRBJ1-4 for the parts outside the CDR3, the full variable domain is DVKVTQSSRYLVKRTGEKVFLECVQDMDHENMFWYRQDPGLGLRLIYFSYDVKMKEKGDIPEGYSVSREKKERFSLILESASTNQTSMYLCASRPTGGNEKLFFGSGTQLSVL.

The chain recombines TRBV25-1 with TRBJ2-2; TRBD2 agrees at 7 bases. Unmatched junction bases numbered 11, after V lost 8 bases and J lost 2 bases. Germline CDR1 reads MGHDK; CDR2 reads SYGVNS. The CDR3 extends over 16 amino acids. As DNA, the CDR3 is TGTGCCAGCGCGGGGAGGGGACCGTTAAACACCGGGGAGCTGTTTTTT. Protein sequence: CASAGRGPLNTGELFF. Based on the CDR3 plus reference TRBV25-1 and TRBJ2-2, the full variable domain is EADIYQTPRYLVIGTGKKITLECSQTMGHDKMYWYQQDPGMELHLIHYSYGVNSTEKGDLSSESTVSRIRTEHFPLTLESARPSHTSQYLCASAGRGPLNTGELFFGEGSRLTVL.

This clone has more than one count but fewer than ten. This sequence joins TRBV5-1 and TRBJ2-7; TRBD1 might be the D (5 bases). Deletions cut 2 bases from V and 4 bases from J, with 10 bases between. The CDR3 is made up of 13 amino acids. Germline V CDR1 and CDR2: SGHRS, YFSETQ. CDR3 sequence (DNA): TGCGCCAGCAGCTTACCACAGGAGTACGAGCAGTACTTC. It specifies CASSLPQEYEQYF.

This chain uses TRBV27 with TRBJ1-1, with 9 bases matching TRBD1. V lost 5 bases, J lost 5 bases, and 9 bases stayed unmatched. Germline V gene data show CDR1 as MNHEY and CDR2 as SMNVEV (reference sequence). The CDR3 spans 15 residues. CDR3 region: CASSPGTGFATEAFF. CDR3 DNA: TGTGCCAGCAGTCCAGGGACAGGGTTTGCGACTGAAGCTTTCTTT.

This clone has a handful of counts. In DNA, the CDR3 is TGTGCCTGGCTTGGGAGGACCACTGAAGCTTTCTTT. Protein sequence: CAWLGRTTEAFF. This rearrangement joins TRBV30 to TRBJ1-1, with D hard to call. CDR1 is GTSNPN and CDR2 is SVGIG in the germline V gene (reference sequence). This CDR3 spans 12 amino acids. Trimming stripped 5 bases from V and 4 bases from J, with 11 bases between.

The gene calls are TRBV5-1 and TRBJ2-7; weak D call: TRBD1 (6 bases). The CDR3 loop spans 14 amino acids. Trimming removed 4 bases at V and 6 bases at J, with 17 bases between. Germline V CDR1 and CDR2: SGHRS, YFSETQ. The CDR3 sequence is CASSTEGVPGEQYF. In DNA, the CDR3 is TGCGCCAGCAGCACCGAGGGGGTTCCGGGCGAGCAGTACTTC.

The chain joins TRBV5-8 to TRBJ2-7; 13 nucleotides line up with TRBD2. J gave up 3 bases and V 3 bases, and 3 bases lay outside the gene matches. Germline V gene data show CDR1 as SGHTS and CDR2 as YDEGEE. The CDR3 totals 15 residues. CDR3 in DNA: TGTGCCAGCAGCTCGGGACTAGCGGGACTCTACGAGCAGTACTTC. This encodes CASSSGLAGLYEQYF.

V is TRBV29-1 and J is TRBJ2-5; D unresolved. Trimming took 5 bases from V and 2 from J, leaving 6 bases between them. CDR3 length equals 11 residues. Per the germline V gene, CDR1 is SQVTM and CDR2 is ANQGSEA. The CDR3 loop reads CSVLGQETQYF. Here the CDR3 DNA reads TGCAGCGTTCTCGGTCAAGAGACCCAGTACTTC.